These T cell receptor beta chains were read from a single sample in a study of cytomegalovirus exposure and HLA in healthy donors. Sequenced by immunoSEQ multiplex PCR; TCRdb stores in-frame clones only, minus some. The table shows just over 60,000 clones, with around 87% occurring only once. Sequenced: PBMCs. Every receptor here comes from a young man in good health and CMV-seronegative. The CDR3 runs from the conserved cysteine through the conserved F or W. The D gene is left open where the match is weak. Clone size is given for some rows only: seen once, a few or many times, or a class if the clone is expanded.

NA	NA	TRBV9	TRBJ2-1	CASSAPVTPYNEQFF	TGTGCCAGCAGCGCCCCAGTGACACCATACAATGAGCAGTTCTTC
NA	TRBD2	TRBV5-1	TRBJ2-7	CASSLGGTGGYEQYF	TGCGCCAGCAGCTTGGGGGGGACGGGGGGCTACGAGCAGTACTTC
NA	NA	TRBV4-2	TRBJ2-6	CASSQEGGVLTF	TGTGCCAGCAGCCAAGAAGGGGGCGTCCTGACTTTC
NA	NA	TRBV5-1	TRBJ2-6	CASSLGSSGAGANVLTF	TGCGCCAGCAGCTTAGGTAGCTCAGGGGCTGGGGCCAACGTCCTGACTTTC
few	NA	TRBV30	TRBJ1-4	CAWSTPRTHPQIGLNF	TGTGCCTGGAGTACCCCCCGGACACATCCTCAAATCGGGCTAAATTTT
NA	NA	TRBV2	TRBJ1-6	CASTLNGGLNSPLHF	TGTGCCAGCACCCTCAATGGAGGACTCAATTCACCCCTCCACTTT
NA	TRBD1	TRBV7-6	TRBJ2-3	CASSPAGGTQYF	TGTGCCAGCAGCCCAGCAGGGGGTACGCAGTATTTT
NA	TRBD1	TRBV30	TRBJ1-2	CAWTPIQGATGYTF	TGTGCCTGGACGCCCATACAGGGGGCTACTGGCTACACCTTC
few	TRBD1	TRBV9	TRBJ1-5	CASSVGQGAGQPQHF	TGTGCCAGCAGCGTAGGTCAGGGGGCTGGACAGCCCCAGCATTTT
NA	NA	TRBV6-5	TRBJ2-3	CASSSGITDTQYF	TGTGCCAGCAGTTCGGGAATCACAGATACGCAGTATTTT
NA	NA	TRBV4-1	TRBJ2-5	CASSQTGSGTQYF	TGCGCCAGCAGCCAGACGGGGTCGGGGACCCAGTACTTC
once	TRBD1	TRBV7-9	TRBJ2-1	CASSLGGQGNFF	TGTGCCAGCAGCTTAGGGGGACAGGGCAATTTCTTC
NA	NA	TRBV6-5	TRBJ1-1	CASSYSPGGNTEAFF	TGTGCCAGCAGTTACTCGCCCGGGGGGAACACTGAAGCTTTCTTT
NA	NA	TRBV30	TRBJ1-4	CAWSNSGEKLFF	TGTGCCTGGAGTAACTCAGGGGAAAAACTGTTTTTT
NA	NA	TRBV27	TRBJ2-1	CASSPEGDPGNEQFF	TGTGCCAGCAGTCCAGAGGGGGACCCTGGGAATGAGCAGTTCTTC
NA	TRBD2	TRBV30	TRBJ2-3	CAWIQGLAEGDTQYF	TGTGCCTGGATCCAGGGACTAGCGGAAGGGGATACGCAGTATTTT
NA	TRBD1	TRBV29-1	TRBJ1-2	CSVLPTGDYGYTF	TGCAGCGTTTTACCTACAGGGGACTATGGCTACACCTTC
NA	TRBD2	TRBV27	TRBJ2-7	CASSFSGGAYEQYF	TGTGCCAGCAGTTTTAGCGGGGGGGCCTACGAGCAGTACTTC
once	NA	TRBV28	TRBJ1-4	CASSESGVREKLFF	TGTGCCAGCAGTGAATCAGGGGTCCGAGAAAAACTGTTTTTT
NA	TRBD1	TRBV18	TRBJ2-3	CASSPGTGSTDTQYF	TGTGCCAGCTCACCAGGGACAGGAAGCACAGATACGCAGTATTTT
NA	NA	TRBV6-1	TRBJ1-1	CASSDQPGTKNTEAFF	TGTGCCAGCAGTGATCAGCCCGGGACAAAGAACACTGAAGCTTTCTTT
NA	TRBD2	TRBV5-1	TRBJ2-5	CASSPSGGETQYF	TGCGCCAGCAGCCCTAGCGGGGGGGAGACCCAGTACTTC
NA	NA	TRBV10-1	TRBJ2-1	CASSESGERSPVEQFF	TGCGCCAGCAGTGAGTCGGGCGAGCGGTCCCCCGTGGAGCAGTTCTTC
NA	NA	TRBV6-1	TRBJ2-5	CASSSTRKETQYF	TGTGCCAGCAGCTCCACGAGAAAGGAGACCCAGTACTTC
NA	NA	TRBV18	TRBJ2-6	CASSPSTGTTRANVLTF	TGTGCCAGCTCTCCCTCCACAGGGACGACCAGGGCCAACGTCCTGACTTTC
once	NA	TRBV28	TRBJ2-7	CASSWAYSYEQYF	TGTGCCAGCAGTTGGGCCTATTCCTACGAGCAGTACTTC
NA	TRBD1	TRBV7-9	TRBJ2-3	CASSLPDRVTQYF	TGTGCCAGCAGCCTTCCAGACAGGGTAACGCAGTATTTT
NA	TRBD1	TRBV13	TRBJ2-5	CASSSGTGVLETQYF	TGTGCCAGCAGCTCCGGGACAGGGGTTCTGGAGACCCAGTACTTC
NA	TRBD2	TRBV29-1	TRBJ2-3	CSVALPGRTDTQYF	TGCAGCGTTGCCCTCCCCGGGAGGACAGATACGCAGTATTTT
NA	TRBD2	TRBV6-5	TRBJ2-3	CASSFRGGLLDTQYF	TGTGCCAGCAGTTTTCGGGGGGGCTTATTAGATACGCAGTATTTT
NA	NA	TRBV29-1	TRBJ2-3	CSARDDLASDTQYF	TGCAGCGCCCGGGACGACCTAGCGTCGGATACGCAGTATTTT
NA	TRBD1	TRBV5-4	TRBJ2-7	CASSSVNGQGNYEQYF	TGTGCCAGCAGCTCGGTTAATGGACAGGGGAACTACGAGCAGTACTTC
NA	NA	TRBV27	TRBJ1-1	CASRTGLWNTEAFF	TGTGCCAGCCGTACAGGGCTATGGAACACTGAAGCTTTCTTT
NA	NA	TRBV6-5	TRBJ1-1	CASTSAQGSTEAFF	TGTGCCAGCACCTCTGCCCAGGGAAGCACTGAAGCTTTCTTT
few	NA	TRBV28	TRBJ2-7	CASSSDRPEGQYF	TGTGCCAGCAGTTCGGATAGGCCCGAGGGGCAGTACTTC
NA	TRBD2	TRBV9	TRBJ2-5	CASGSSGGQETQYF	TGTGCCAGCGGATCTAGCGGGGGCCAAGAGACCCAGTACTTC
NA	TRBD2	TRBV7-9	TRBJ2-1	CASSPQRGGYNEQFF	TGTGCCAGCAGCCCGCAGCGGGGGGGCTACAATGAGCAGTTCTTC